Sequencing of this TCR beta chain was carried out in a study of blood T cell repertoires in COVID-19 (dated by TCRdb to about 2020). For context, the study as a whole: Collaborator samples came from the United States, Italy and Spain and covered acute and convalescent phases of COVID-19. Samples came from the ongoing ImmuneRACE study (first 160 participants) plus 1,254 subjects from 6 global collaborators. The repertoires were released in a freely available public database meant as a resource for research on the immune response to SARS-CoV-2. The dataset comprised deeply sampled blood TCRbeta repertoires from subjects exposed to, actively infected with, or recovered from COVID-19. Where available, HLA class I and class II types were obtained from metadata supplied by the sample provider rather than from assay-based typing. The prospective study material was composed of cDNA or gDNA derived from T cells, B-cell-depleted T cells, or PBMCs. A de-identified subject ID, COVID-19 status, age in years and sex were almost always included in the sample metadata.

Each collaborating institution followed its own protocols to collect whole blood in K2EDTA tubes. For TCRbeta analysis, collaborators shipped samples as frozen whole blood, isolated PBMCs, or DNA extracted from either of those sample types. Concerning this clone: Its antigen is still unknown. Base-call qualities are not available, and no considerably larger clone is one nucleotide away.

What the research found in general, with its limitations: The amount of clinical and demographic metadata varied by source and participant and was provided uncurated.

TCRbeta CDR3 regions were amplified from genomic DNA using the immunoSEQ Assay, a bias-controlled multiplex PCR. Per the source publication's procedure: The number of nucleated cells in each sample was estimated by amplification of reference gene primers within the assay. To quantify the absolute abundance of each unique TCRbeta CDR3 rearrangement, sequence reads were collapsed and filtered. For each sample, productive Simpson clonality was calculated by taking the square root of Simpson's diversity index across productive rearrangements. In TCRdb, the immuneACCESS table is reduced to in-frame sequences with V and J assigned. These tables do not hold every clone; where another copy was compared, an unresolved V gene accounts for under half, and the others remain unexplained. V, J and clone size are those of that table, while D and trimming were read from the DNA. The sample table contains tens of thousands of clones; only one count was recorded for over 80% of them. The ten most abundant clones make up roughly a third of the sample.

Trimming takes 0 bases off V and 8 bases off J; junction bases not matched to a gene: 7. Its CDR3 holds 15 amino acids, cysteine through phenylalanine. Of the read, only the CDR3 DNA is kept; its 45 bases are in frame from base 1. The germline V gene (reference sequence) specifies LGHDT as CDR1 and YNNKEL as CDR2. Sequencing input: peripheral blood. The chain couples TRBV3-1 (or the pseudogene TRBV3-2) to TRBJ2-1; the junction holds 7 bases that match TRBD2. The TCR was taken from an elderly woman with active or convalescent COVID-19. The DNA sequence follows: TGTGCCAGCAGCCAAGATCAAGCGGGATGGGATGAGCAGTTCTTC. Its protein is CASSQDQAGWDEQFF.